This TCR delta chain was sequenced in a study of γδ T cells in repeated Plasmodium falciparum infection. Study information: Four controlled malaria infections with P. falciparum NF54 spanned about 600 days.

From germline, CDR1 is TSWWSYY and CDR2 QGS. The CDR3 length is 25 residues. Gammadelta T cells were flow-sorted from PBMC into Vgamma9/Vdelta2+ and Vdelta2-negative populations for bulk analysis. As to this clone: Its antigen remains unknown. TCRdb's protein for this DNA is that of a much larger clone and differs from the translation at residue 3, likely a read error; the protein shown is the DNA translation.

TCRdb re-analyzed the multiplex PCR reads via CATT. The data contain some 100,000 delta-chain clones, about 1.5% of them singletons. Overall study findings and caveats: Vgamma9/Vdelta2+ repertoires stayed stably polyclonal over time and infection.

This receptor was identified in a pool of human donors (malaria-infected and uninfected, not separated). Input material: gamma-delta T cells from blood. The V and J genes are TRDV1 and TRDJ1; 9 positions agree with TRDD3. The J gene was missing in TCRdb and was found by matching the end of the DNA to germline. The CDR3 nucleotides read TGTGCTTTTGGGGAACCCTCCCTCTCTTCTACTGGCCTGTACTGGGGGAACCCGTACACCGATAAACTCATCTTT. Its protein product is CAFGEPSLSSTGLYWGNPYTDKLIF.